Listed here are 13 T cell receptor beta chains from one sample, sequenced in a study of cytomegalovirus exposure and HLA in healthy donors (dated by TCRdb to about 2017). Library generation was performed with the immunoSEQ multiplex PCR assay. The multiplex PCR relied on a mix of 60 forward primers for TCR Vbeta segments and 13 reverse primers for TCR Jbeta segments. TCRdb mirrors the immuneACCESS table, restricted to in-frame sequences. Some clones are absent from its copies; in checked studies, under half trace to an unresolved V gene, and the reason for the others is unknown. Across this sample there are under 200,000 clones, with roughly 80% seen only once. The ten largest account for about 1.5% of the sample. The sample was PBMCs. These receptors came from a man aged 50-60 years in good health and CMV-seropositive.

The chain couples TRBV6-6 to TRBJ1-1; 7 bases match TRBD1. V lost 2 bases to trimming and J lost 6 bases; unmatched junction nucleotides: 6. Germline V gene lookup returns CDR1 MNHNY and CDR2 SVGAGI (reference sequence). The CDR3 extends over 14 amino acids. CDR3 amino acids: CASSYTGQRPEAFF. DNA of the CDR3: TGTGCCAGCAGTTACACGGGACAGCGCCCTGAAGCTTTCTTT.

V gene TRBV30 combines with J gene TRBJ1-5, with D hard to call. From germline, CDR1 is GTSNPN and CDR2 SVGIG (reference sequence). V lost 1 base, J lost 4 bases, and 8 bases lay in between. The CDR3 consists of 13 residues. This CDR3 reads CAWSGGGNQPQHF. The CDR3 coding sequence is TGTGCCTGGAGTGGGGGAGGGAATCAGCCCCAGCATTTT.

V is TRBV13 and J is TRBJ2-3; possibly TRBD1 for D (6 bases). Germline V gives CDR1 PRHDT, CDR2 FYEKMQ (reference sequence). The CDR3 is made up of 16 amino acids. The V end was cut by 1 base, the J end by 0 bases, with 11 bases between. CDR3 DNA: TGTGCCAGCAGCTTAGTAGGGGGAGCTAGCACAGATACGCAGTATTTT. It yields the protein CASSLVGGASTDTQYF.

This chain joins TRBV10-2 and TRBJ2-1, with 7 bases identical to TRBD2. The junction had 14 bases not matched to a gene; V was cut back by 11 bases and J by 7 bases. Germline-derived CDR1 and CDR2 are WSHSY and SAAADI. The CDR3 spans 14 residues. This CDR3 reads CASLGREKRNEQFF. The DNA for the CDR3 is TGCGCCTCCCTGGGGCGGGAGAAAAGAAATGAGCAGTTCTTC.

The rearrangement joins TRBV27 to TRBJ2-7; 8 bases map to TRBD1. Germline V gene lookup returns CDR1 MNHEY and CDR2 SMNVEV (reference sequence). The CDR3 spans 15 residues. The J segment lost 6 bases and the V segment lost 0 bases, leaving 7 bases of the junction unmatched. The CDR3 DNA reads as TGTGCCAGCAGTTTATCCGGCAGGGGGCGCGGCGAGCAGTACTTC. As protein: CASSLSGRGRGEQYF.

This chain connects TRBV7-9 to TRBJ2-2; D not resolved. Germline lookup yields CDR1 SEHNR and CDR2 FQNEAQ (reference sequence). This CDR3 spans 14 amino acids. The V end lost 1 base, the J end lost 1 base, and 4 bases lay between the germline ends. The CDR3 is CASSLGQNTGELFF. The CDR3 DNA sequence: TGTGCCAGCAGCTTAGGTCAGAACACCGGGGAGCTGTTTTTT.

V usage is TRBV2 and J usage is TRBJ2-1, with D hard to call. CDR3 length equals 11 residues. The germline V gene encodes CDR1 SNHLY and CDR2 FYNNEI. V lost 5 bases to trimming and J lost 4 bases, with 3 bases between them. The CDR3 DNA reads TGTGCCAGCAGTATATACAATGAGCAGTTCTTC. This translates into CASSIYNEQFF.

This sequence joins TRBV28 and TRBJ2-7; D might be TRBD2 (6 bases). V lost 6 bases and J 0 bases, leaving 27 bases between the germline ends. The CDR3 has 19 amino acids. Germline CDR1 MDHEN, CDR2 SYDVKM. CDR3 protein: CASSPSTWRDRYVSYEQYF. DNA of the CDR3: TGTGCCAGCAGCCCCTCGACTTGGCGGGACCGATACGTCTCCTACGAGCAGTACTTC.

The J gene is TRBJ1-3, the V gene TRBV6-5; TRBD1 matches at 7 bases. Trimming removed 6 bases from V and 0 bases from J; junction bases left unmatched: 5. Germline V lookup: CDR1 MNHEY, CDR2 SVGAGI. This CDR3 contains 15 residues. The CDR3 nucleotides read TGTGCCAGCAGGATAGACAGGGTCTCTGGAAACACCATATATTTT. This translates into CASRIDRVSGNTIYF.

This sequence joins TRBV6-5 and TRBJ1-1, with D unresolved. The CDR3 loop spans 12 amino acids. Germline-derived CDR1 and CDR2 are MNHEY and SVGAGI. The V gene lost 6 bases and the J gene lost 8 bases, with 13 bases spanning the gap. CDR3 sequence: CASSRGPSEAFF. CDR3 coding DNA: TGTGCCAGCAGCCGAGGGCCGTCGGAAGCTTTCTTT.

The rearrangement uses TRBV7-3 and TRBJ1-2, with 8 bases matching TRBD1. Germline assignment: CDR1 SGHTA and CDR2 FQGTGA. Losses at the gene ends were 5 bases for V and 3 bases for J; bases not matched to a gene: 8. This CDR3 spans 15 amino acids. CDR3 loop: CASSPSPGQDYGYTF. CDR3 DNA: TGTGCCAGCAGCCCATCCCCGGGACAGGACTATGGCTACACCTTC. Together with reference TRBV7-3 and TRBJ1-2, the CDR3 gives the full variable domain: GAGVSQTPSNKVTEKGKYVELRCDPISGHTALYWYRQSLGQGPEFLIYFQGTGAADDSGLPNDRFFAVRPEGSVSTLKIQRTERGDSAVYLCASSPSPGQDYGYTFGSGTRLTVV.

This CDR3 reads CASSPLPSGSPNEQFF. Here the CDR3 DNA reads TGTGCCAGCTCACCACTACCTAGCGGTAGTCCCAATGAGCAGTTCTTC. The chain joins TRBV18 to TRBJ2-1, with TRBD2 matching 7 bases. The ends lost 1 base at V and 6 bases at J; junction bases unmatched: 9. The germline V gene encodes CDR1 KGHSH and CDR2 LQKENI. This CDR3 has 16 residues.

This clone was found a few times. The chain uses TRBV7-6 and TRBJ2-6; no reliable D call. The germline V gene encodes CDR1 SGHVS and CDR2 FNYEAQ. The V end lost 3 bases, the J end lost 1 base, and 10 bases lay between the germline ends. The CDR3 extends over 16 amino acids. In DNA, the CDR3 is TGTGCCAGCAGCTTCGGCGGAGAATCTGGGGCCAACGTCCTGACTTTC. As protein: CASSFGGESGANVLTF.